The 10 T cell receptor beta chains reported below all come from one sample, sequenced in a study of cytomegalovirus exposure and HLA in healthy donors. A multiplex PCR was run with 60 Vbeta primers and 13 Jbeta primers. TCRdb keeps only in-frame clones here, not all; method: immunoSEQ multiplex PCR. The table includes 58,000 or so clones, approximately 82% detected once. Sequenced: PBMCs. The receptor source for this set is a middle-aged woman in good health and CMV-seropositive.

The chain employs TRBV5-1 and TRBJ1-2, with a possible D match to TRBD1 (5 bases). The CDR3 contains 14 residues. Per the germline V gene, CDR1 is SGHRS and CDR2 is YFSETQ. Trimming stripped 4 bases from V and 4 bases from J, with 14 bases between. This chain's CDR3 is CASSDGGSFYGYTF. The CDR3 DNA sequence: TGCGCCAGCAGCGACGGGGGTTCTTTCTATGGCTACACCTTC.

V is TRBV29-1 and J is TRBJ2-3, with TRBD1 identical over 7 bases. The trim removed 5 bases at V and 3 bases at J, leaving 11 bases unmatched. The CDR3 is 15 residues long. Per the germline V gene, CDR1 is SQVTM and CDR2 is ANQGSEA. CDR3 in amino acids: CSVSPRGLWTDTQYF. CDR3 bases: TGCAGCGTTTCTCCAAGGGGGCTCTGGACAGATACGCAGTATTTT.

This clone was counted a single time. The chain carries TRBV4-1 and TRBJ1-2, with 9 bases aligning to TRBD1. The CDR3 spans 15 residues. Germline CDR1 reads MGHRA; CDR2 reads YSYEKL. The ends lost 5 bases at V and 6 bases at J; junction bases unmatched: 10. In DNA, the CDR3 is TGCGCCAGCAGCTTCCGGGACAGGGATATGAATGGCTACACCTTC. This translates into CASSFRDRDMNGYTF.

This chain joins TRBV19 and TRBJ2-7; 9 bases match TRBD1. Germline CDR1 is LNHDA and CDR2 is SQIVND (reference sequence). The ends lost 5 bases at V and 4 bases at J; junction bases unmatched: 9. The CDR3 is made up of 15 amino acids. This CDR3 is CASSVPTGGGYEQYF. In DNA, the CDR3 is TGTGCCAGTAGTGTCCCTACAGGGGGCGGATACGAGCAGTACTTC.

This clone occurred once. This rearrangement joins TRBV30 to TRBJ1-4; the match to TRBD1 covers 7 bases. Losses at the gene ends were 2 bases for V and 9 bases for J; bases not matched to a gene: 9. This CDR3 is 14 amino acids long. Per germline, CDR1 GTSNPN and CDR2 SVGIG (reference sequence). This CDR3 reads CAWSSPGTVQKLFF. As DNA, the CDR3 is TGTGCCTGGAGTTCGCCCGGGACAGTCCAAAAACTGTTTTTT.

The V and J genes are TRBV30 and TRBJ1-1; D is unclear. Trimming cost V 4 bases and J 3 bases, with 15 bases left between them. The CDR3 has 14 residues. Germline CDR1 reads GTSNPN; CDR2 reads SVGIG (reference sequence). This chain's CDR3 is CAWKARPTHTEAFF. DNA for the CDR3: TGTGCCTGGAAGGCGAGGCCTACTCACACTGAAGCTTTCTTT.

The CDR3: CASSPLAGGPDEQFF. CDR3 nucleotides: TGTGCCAGCAGTCCACTAGCGGGGGGGCCGGATGAGCAGTTCTTC. The chain has TRBV7-6 and TRBJ2-1; 13 bases align to TRBD2. The CDR3 covers 15 residues. The V gene's germline CDR1 is SGHVS and CDR2 FNYEAQ. V shed 6 bases, J shed 8 bases, and the junction held 7 bases outside the gene matches.

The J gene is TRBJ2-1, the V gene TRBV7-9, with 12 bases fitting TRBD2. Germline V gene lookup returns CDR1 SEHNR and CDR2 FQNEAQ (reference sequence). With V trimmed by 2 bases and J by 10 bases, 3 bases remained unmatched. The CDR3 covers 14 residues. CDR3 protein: CASSLLAGGREQFF. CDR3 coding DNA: TGTGCCAGCAGCTTACTAGCGGGGGGGCGCGAGCAGTTCTTC. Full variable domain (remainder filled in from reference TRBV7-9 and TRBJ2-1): DTGVSQNPRHKITKRGQNVTFRCDPISEHNRLYWYRQTLGQGPEFLTYFQNEAQLEKSRLLSDRFSAERPKGSFSTLEIQRTEQGDSAMYLCASSLLAGGREQFFGPGTRLTVL.

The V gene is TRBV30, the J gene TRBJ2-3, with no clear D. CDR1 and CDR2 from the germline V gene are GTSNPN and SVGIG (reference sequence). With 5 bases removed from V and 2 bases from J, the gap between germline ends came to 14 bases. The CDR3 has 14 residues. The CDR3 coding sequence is TGTGCCTGGGGATTCGACATACTCACAGATACGCAGTATTTT. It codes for CAWGFDILTDTQYF.

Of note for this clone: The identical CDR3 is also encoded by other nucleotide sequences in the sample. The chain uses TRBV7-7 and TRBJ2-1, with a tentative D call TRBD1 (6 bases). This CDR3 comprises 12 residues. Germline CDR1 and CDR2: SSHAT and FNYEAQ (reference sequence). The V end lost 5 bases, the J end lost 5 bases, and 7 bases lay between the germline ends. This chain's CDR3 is CASSPGDNEQFF. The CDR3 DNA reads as TGTGCCAGCAGCCCAGGGGACAATGAGCAGTTCTTC.